This entry lists 27 T cell receptor beta chains sequenced from one sample in a study of OX40 agonist ivuxolimab in advanced cancers. Only in-frame clones appear in the TCRdb table, and some are missing; sequencing was by immunoSEQ multiplex PCR. The sample yields some 84,000 clones, about 90% seen once. The source material was CD4+ or CD8+ T cells sorted from blood, sampled in a trial of the OX40 agonist ivuxolimab. Every receptor here comes from an adult with an advanced solid tumor such as melanoma, head and neck, liver or kidney cancer.

This clone occurred once. This chain joins TRBV30 and TRBJ2-7, with D possibly TRBD1 on 6 matching bases. Germline assignment: CDR1 GTSNPN and CDR2 SVGIG (reference sequence). Deletions cut 0 bases from V and 2 bases from J, with 17 bases between. The CDR3 loop spans 16 amino acids. The DNA for the CDR3 is TGTGCCTGGAGTGTACCAGGGGTCCCCACCCCCTACGAGCAGTACTTC. Its translation is CAWSVPGVPTPYEQYF.

The rearrangement joins TRBV28 to TRBJ1-2; TRBD1 aligns across 12 bases. The CDR3 sequence is 15 residues long. With 5 bases clipped from V and 6 bases from J, the junction kept 7 bases outside the gene matches. The germline CDR1 and CDR2 sequences are MDHEN and SYDVKM. CDR3 in DNA: TGTGCCAGCAGTCTCACCGGGACAGGGGGCAATGGCTACACCTTC. Protein: CASSLTGTGGNGYTF.

The rearrangement links TRBV7-2 to TRBJ1-2; 9 positions agree with TRBD1. The CDR3 consists of 14 residues. V shed 1 base and J 8 bases; nucleotides not matched to a gene: 5. CDR1 and CDR2 (germline): SGHTA, FQGNSA. The CDR3: CASSLGTGEYGYTF. As DNA, the CDR3 is TGTGCCAGCAGCTTAGGGACAGGGGAATACGGCTACACCTTC. Together with reference TRBV7-2 and TRBJ1-2, the CDR3 gives the full variable domain: GAGVSQSPSNKVTEKGKDVELRCDPISGHTALYWYRQSLGQGLEFLIYFQGNSAPDKSGLPSDRFSAERTGGSVSTLTIQRTQQEDSAVYLCASSLGTGEYGYTFGSGTRLTVV.

The chain carries TRBV10-3 and TRBJ1-4; TRBD1 matches at 9 bases. V lost 0 bases and J lost 5; bases outside the gene matches: 13. Germline V gene data show CDR1 as ENHRY and CDR2 as SYGVKD. The CDR3 contains 19 residues. The CDR3 DNA sequence: TGTGCCATCAGTGAGTCAAGGACAGGGGCTTCATATGGGAATGAAAAACTGTTTTTT. As protein: CAISESRTGASYGNEKLFF.

The rearrangement uses TRBV11-2 and TRBJ2-3, with TRBD2 as a possible D gene (7 bases). The V end was cut by 5 bases, the J end by 8 bases, with 11 bases between. The CDR3 totals 12 residues. Germline CDR1 is SGHAT and CDR2 is FQNNGV. DNA of the CDR3: TGTGCCAGCAGCCCGGGGGGCGGTACGCAGTATTTT. Translated: CASSPGGGTQYF.

The chain combines TRBV6-6 with TRBJ1-6; D is uncertain. Germline CDR1 and CDR2: MNHNY and SVGAGI (reference sequence). V lost 3 bases and J 4 bases, leaving 1 base between the germline ends. The length of the CDR3 is 12 residues. CDR3 protein: CASSYYNSPLHF. The CDR3 bases are TGTGCCAGCAGTTATTATAATTCACCCCTCCACTTT.

The V call is TRBV5-1, the J call TRBJ2-7, with no clear D. The CDR3 is 15 amino acids. Germline CDR1 SGHRS, CDR2 YFSETQ. V gave up 4 bases and J gave up 6 bases, with 20 bases separating them. The CDR3 bases are TGCGCCAGCAGCACTCTCCCAGAAGCACGAGGCGAGCAGTACTTC. The encoded protein is CASSTLPEARGEQYF.

The CDR3 reads CASSFAPEESTDTQYF. In DNA, the CDR3 is TGCGCCAGCAGCTTTGCTCCGGAAGAAAGCACAGATACGCAGTATTTT. The chain has TRBV5-1 and TRBJ2-3; no clear D. The CDR3 contains 16 residues. V dropped 2 bases and J dropped 0 bases, with 13 bases sitting between them. Germline lookup yields CDR1 SGHRS and CDR2 YFSETQ.

The chain combines TRBV7-8 with TRBJ2-7; 9 bases agree with TRBD1. The CDR3 has 16 amino acids. The germline CDR1 and CDR2 sequences are SGHVS and FQNEAQ. The V gene end was trimmed by 3 bases and the J gene end by 3 bases; junction bases not matched to a gene: 9. The CDR3 reads CASSFPRTGANYEQYF. The CDR3 DNA follows: TGTGCCAGCAGCTTCCCCAGGACAGGGGCGAACTACGAGCAGTACTTC.

V usage is TRBV2 and J usage is TRBJ1-2; a weak D match, TRBD1 (5 bases). This CDR3 has 18 amino acids. The germline gives CDR1 SNHLY, CDR2 FYNNEI. Trimming cost V 0 bases and J 7 bases, with 24 bases left between them. CDR3 nucleotide sequence: TGTGCCAGCAGTGAAGCCCCCTGGAGTGGGGGTGCGGGAGGTGGCTACACCTTC. Translating it yields CASSEAPWSGGAGGGYTF.

This sequence joins TRBV19 and TRBJ1-2; D is possibly TRBD1 (5 bases). Germline V lookup: CDR1 LNHDA, CDR2 SQIVND (reference sequence). V gave up 7 bases and J gave up 8 bases, with 26 bases separating them. The CDR3 loop spans 16 amino acids. The CDR3 sequence: CASTPTHWDGIWGYTF. CDR3 nucleotide sequence: TGTGCCAGTACCCCAACTCACTGGGACGGGATTTGGGGCTACACCTTC.

The chain has TRBV7-2 and TRBJ1-5; no firm D call. Per the germline V gene, CDR1 is SGHTA and CDR2 is FQGNSA. Trimming left V 1 base short and J 4 bases short, with 14 bases between. The CDR3 has 16 amino acids. CDR3 DNA sequence: TGTGCCAGCAGCTTAGGCGGGGATCCGAGGAATCAGCCCCAGCATTTT. Protein sequence: CASSLGGDPRNQPQHF.

The table lists this clone with a count of one. The chain combines TRBV2 with TRBJ1-3, with D perhaps matching TRBD1 (5 bases). The V end was cut by 0 bases, the J end by 3 bases, with 9 bases between. Germline V CDR1 and CDR2: SNHLY, FYNNEI. The CDR3 is 15 residues long. The CDR3 bases are TGTGCCAGCAGTGAAGCGCCAGGGCTTGGAAACACCATATATTTT. It specifies CASSEAPGLGNTIYF. Using reference TRBV2 and TRBJ1-3 for the parts outside the CDR3, the full variable domain is EPEVTQTPSHQVTQMGQEVILRCVPISNHLYFYWYRQILGQKVEFLVSFYNNEISEKSEIFDDQFSVERPDGSNFTLKIRSTKLEDSAMYFCASSEAPGLGNTIYFGEGSWLTVV.

There are a few counts of this clone. The V gene is TRBV13, the J gene TRBJ2-7; D is unresolved. The CDR3 is 11 amino acids. Germline V gene lookup returns CDR1 PRHDT and CDR2 FYEKMQ (reference sequence). Trimming cost V 5 bases and J 3 bases, with 5 bases left between them. Here the CDR3 DNA reads TGTGCCAGCAGCAGAGACTACGAGCAGTACTTC. Translation gives CASSRDYEQYF. Full variable domain (rest looked up from reference TRBV13 and TRBJ2-7): AAGVIQSPRHLIKEKRETATLKCYPIPRHDTVYWYQQGPGQDPQFLISFYEKMQSDKGSIPDRFSAQQFSDYHSELNMSSLELGDSALYFCASSRDYEQYFGPGTRLTVT.

V usage is TRBV5-1 and J usage is TRBJ1-1; TRBD1 aligns across 9 bases. The CDR3 covers 14 residues. V lost 5 bases to trimming and J lost 1 base; unmatched junction nucleotides: 3. Per germline, CDR1 SGHRS and CDR2 YFSETQ. CDR3 DNA sequence: TGCGCCAGCAGATCGGGACAGGGGAACACTGAAGCTTTCTTT. It yields the protein CASRSGQGNTEAFF.

The chain uses TRBV7-8 and TRBJ2-5; TRBD1 might be the D (5 bases). The V gene lost 1 base and the J gene lost 5 bases, with 14 bases spanning the gap. The germline CDR1 and CDR2 sequences are SGHVS and FQNEAQ. The CDR3 is 15 amino acids. Here the CDR3 reads CASSLGFSGKETQYF. Written as DNA, the CDR3 is TGTGCCAGCAGCTTAGGATTTTCAGGGAAGGAGACCCAGTACTTC.

CDR3 sequence reads: CASRYLDRSYEQYF. CDR3 DNA sequence: TGCGCCAGCAGGTATTTGGACAGGTCCTACGAGCAGTACTTC. The rearrangement joins TRBV5-1 to TRBJ2-7; TRBD1 aligns across 7 bases. After removal of 5 bases from V and 1 base from J, the junction contained 6 bases not matched to a gene. Germline V lookup: CDR1 SGHRS, CDR2 YFSETQ. There are 14 residues in the CDR3.

The chain uses TRBV4-1 and TRBJ1-1; D is perhaps TRBD1 (5 bases). The germline gives CDR1 MGHRA, CDR2 YSYEKL. V gave up 0 bases and J gave up 4 bases, with 15 bases separating them. The CDR3 contains 16 residues. CDR3 region: CASSQDKGMQATEAFF. The CDR3 coding sequence is TGCGCCAGCAGCCAAGATAAGGGGATGCAAGCCACTGAAGCTTTCTTT.

The chain uses TRBV7-2 and TRBJ1-6; D is uncertain. V lost 2 bases, J lost 10 bases, and 15 bases lay in between. Germline loops: CDR1 SGHTA, CDR2 FQGNSA. This CDR3 has 15 residues. CDR3 loop: CASSLPDSRESPLHF. CDR3 coding DNA: TGTGCCAGCAGCTTACCCGACTCTCGGGAATCACCCCTCCACTTT.

The V gene is TRBV27, the J gene TRBJ2-7; weak D call: TRBD1 (6 bases). Trimming left V 6 bases short and J 5 bases short, with 11 bases between. The CDR3 has 12 residues. Germline V gene sequence: CDR1 MNHEY, CDR2 SMNVEV (reference sequence). The CDR3 protein is CASSSGQNEQYF. Written as DNA, the CDR3 is TGTGCCAGCAGCTCTGGACAGAACGAGCAGTACTTC.

The chain combines TRBV7-3 with TRBJ2-2, with 10 nucleotides matching TRBD2. This CDR3 has 19 amino acids. The germline gives CDR1 SGHTA, CDR2 FQGTGA. The trim removed 2 bases at V and 4 bases at J, leaving 13 bases unmatched. The CDR3 sequence is CASSLGPERGGRVTGELFF. In nucleotides, the CDR3 is TGTGCCAGCAGCTTAGGCCCCGAGCGGGGGGGTCGGGTCACCGGGGAGCTGTTTTTT.

V and J are TRBV7-3 and TRBJ2-2; D gene uncertain. The germline gives CDR1 SGHTA, CDR2 FQGTGA. This CDR3 is built from 15 residues. Trimming took 1 base from V and 3 from J, leaving 9 bases between them. CDR3 DNA: TGTGCCAGCAGCTTAATTCCCAGCCACACCGGGGAGCTGTTTTTT. This encodes CASSLIPSHTGELFF.

The CDR3 nucleotides read TGCGCCAGCAGCCAAGATTCGCAGGGTTACACTGAAGCTTTCTTT. Its translation: CASSQDSQGYTEAFF. The chain employs TRBV4-3 and TRBJ1-1, with D possibly matching TRBD1 (5 bases). CDR3 size: 15 residues. Germline V CDR1 and CDR2: LGHNA, YSLEER. Trimming cost V 0 bases and J 3 bases, with 11 bases left between them.

This clone was detected only a few times. The rearrangement links TRBV5-6 to TRBJ1-5; TRBD1 matches at 9 bases. Germline V CDR1 and CDR2: SGHDT, YYEEEE. The ends lost 4 bases at V and 6 bases at J; junction bases unmatched: 11. The CDR3 is 16 residues long. CDR3 amino acids: CASSLDGTGMGQPQHF. The CDR3 coding sequence is TGTGCCAGCAGCCTTGACGGGACAGGGATGGGTCAGCCCCAGCATTTT.

This chain connects TRBV4-3 to TRBJ2-3; either TRBD1 or TRBD2 may fit D (5 bases each). The CDR3 has 15 amino acids. Looked up from germline, CDR1 is LGHNA and CDR2 is YSLEER. Trimming removed 2 bases at V and 4 bases at J, with 13 bases between. CDR3 sequence: CASSQFRGSPDTQYF. The CDR3 bases are TGCGCCAGCAGCCAATTCCGGGGCTCCCCAGATACGCAGTATTTT.

A note on this clone: One junction end disagrees with the germline gene, perhaps due to a read error. This sequence joins TRBV25-1 and TRBJ1-2, with 7 nucleotides matching TRBD1. Germline V gene lookup returns CDR1 MGHDK and CDR2 SYGVNS. The CDR3 extends over 12 amino acids. CDR3 region: CVSTTGAYGYTF. CDR3 nucleotide sequence: TGTGTCAGCACTACAGGGGCCTATGGCTACACCTTC.

A single count supports this clone. The chain has TRBV15 and TRBJ1-1, with no clear D. Per the germline V gene, CDR1 is LNHNV and CDR2 is YYDKDF (reference sequence). The V end lost 3 bases, the J end lost 3 bases, and 11 bases lay between the germline ends. This CDR3 has 14 residues. CDR3: CATSRVFADTEAFF. CDR3 nucleotides: TGTGCCACCAGCAGGGTGTTTGCGGACACTGAAGCTTTCTTT.